The 20 T cell receptor beta chains below all came from one sample that was sequenced in a study of long-term antiretroviral therapy in people with HIV. It was version v3.0 of the immunoSEQ assay that was run at survey level. Profiling relied on immunoSEQ multiplex PCR, and the TCRdb table lists in-frame clones only, not all of them. The table records 20,000 to 30,000 clones, roughly 80% of them present only once. The sample consisted of unsorted PBMCs, taken 0.7 years before starting antiretroviral therapy. The receptor source for this set is a man aged 25-45 years with HIV.

The rearrangement joins TRBV10-3 to TRBJ1-5; no definite D call. This CDR3 comprises 15 residues. Trimming took off 3 bases at V and 0 bases at J, with 9 bases between the two ends. Germline V lookup: CDR1 ENHRY, CDR2 SYGVKD. The CDR3 sequence is CAISDRTDSNQPQHF. CDR3 nucleotides: TGTGCCATCAGTGATAGAACAGATAGCAATCAGCCCCAGCATTTT.

The rearrangement links TRBV29-1 to TRBJ1-2; no clear D. The CDR3 runs 12 residues. CDR1 and CDR2 (germline): SQVTM, ANQGSEA. Trimming stripped 3 bases from V and 7 bases from J, with 12 bases between. For the CDR3, the DNA is TGCAGCGTTGATCCGAGGCCCGGTGGCTACACCTTC. This codes for CSVDPRPGGYTF. The full variable domain, in which reference TRBV29-1 and TRBJ1-2 provide the parts outside the CDR3, is SAVISQKPSRDICQRGTSLTIQCQVDSQVTMMFWYRQQPGQSLTLIATANQGSEATYESGFVIDKFPISRPNLTFSTLTVSNMSPEDSSIYLCSVDPRPGGYTFGSGTRLTVV.

This chain joins TRBV7-9 and TRBJ1-3, with D perhaps TRBD1 (5 bases). CDR3 length equals 17 residues. Trimming took off 5 bases at V and 4 bases at J, with 21 bases between the two ends. CDR1 and CDR2 (germline): SEHNR, FQNEAQ (reference sequence). This CDR3 is CASSATPGGERGNTIYF. Written as DNA, the CDR3 is TGTGCCAGCAGCGCAACCCCGGGGGGAGAAAGGGGAAACACCATATATTTT.

V gene TRBV2 combines with J gene TRBJ2-5; TRBD1 matches 9 bases. V lost 4 bases to trimming and J lost 10 bases; unmatched junction nucleotides: 13. This CDR3 is built from 15 residues. Per the germline V gene, CDR1 is SNHLY and CDR2 is FYNNEI. The chain's CDR3 is CASSANRGQLSIQYF. CDR3 sequence (DNA): TGTGCCAGCAGTGCCAACAGGGGGCAGCTCTCCATCCAGTACTTC.

This chain links TRBV19 with TRBJ2-1, with 10 bases identical to TRBD2. CDR1 is LNHDA and CDR2 is SQIVND in the germline V gene (reference sequence). This CDR3 has 18 amino acids. V lost 2 bases to trimming and J lost 0 bases; unmatched junction nucleotides: 7. As DNA, the CDR3 is TGTGCCAGTAGTATAATAGCGGGGGGCCTTAGCTCCTACAATGAGCAGTTCTTC. Translated: CASSIIAGGLSSYNEQFF.

The rearrangement uses TRBV27 and TRBJ2-3; D uncertain. V was clipped by 1 base and J by 0 bases, with 5 bases between them. The CDR3 consists of 14 residues. Germline values: CDR1 MNHEY, CDR2 SMNVEV (reference sequence). CDR3 sequence: CASSLLQSTDTQYF. The DNA of the CDR3 is TGTGCCAGCAGTTTATTACAGAGCACAGATACGCAGTATTTT.

V gene TRBV30 combines with J gene TRBJ2-5; TRBD2 aligns across 9 bases. Germline CDR1 reads GTSNPN; CDR2 reads SVGIG (reference sequence). The CDR3 runs to 15 residues. Trimming cost V 2 bases and J 3 bases; bases outside gene matches: 7. The CDR3 DNA reads TGTGCCTGGAGTCGGCGCGGGAGGGCAAAAGAGACCCAGTACTTC. Amino acids: CAWSRRGRAKETQYF.

J is TRBJ1-1 and V is TRBV5-1; 8 bases are a match to TRBD1. CDR3 size: 15 residues. The trim removed 4 bases at V and 2 bases at J, leaving 7 bases unmatched. Germline lookup yields CDR1 SGHRS and CDR2 YFSETQ. CDR3 DNA: TGCGCCAGCAGCACCATAGGACAGGGTAACACTGAAGCTTTCTTT. This gives the protein CASSTIGQGNTEAFF.

The rearrangement links TRBV5-1 to TRBJ2-2; D is unresolved. Per the germline V gene, CDR1 is SGHRS and CDR2 is YFSETQ. The CDR3 length is 15 residues. Trimming shortened V by 4 bases and J by 4 bases, and 14 bases separated the two germline ends. The DNA for the CDR3 is TGCGCCAGCAGCATAGCAACTCCGAGCACCGGGGAGCTGTTTTTT. Translation gives CASSIATPSTGELFF.

This sequence joins TRBV29-1 and TRBJ1-1; 7 bases line up with TRBD1. CDR1 and CDR2 (germline): SQVTM, ANQGSEA. J gave up 6 bases and V 3 bases, and 7 bases lay outside the gene matches. CDR3 length equals 13 residues. CDR3: CSVEEGAGAEAFF. CDR3 DNA: TGCAGCGTTGAGGAGGGGGCCGGGGCTGAAGCTTTCTTT.

The chain joins TRBV5-6 to TRBJ1-5; perhaps TRBD1 as D (5 bases). V shed 0 bases and J shed 5 bases, with 12 bases lying between them. This CDR3 comprises 15 residues. Germline loops: CDR1 SGHDT, CDR2 YYEEEE. The CDR3 DNA is TGTGCCAGCAGCTTGGGATCAGGGAATCATCAGCCCCAGCATTTT. Protein product: CASSLGSGNHQPQHF.

This chain joins TRBV19 and TRBJ1-5, with a tentative D call TRBD1 (6 bases). Germline assignment: CDR1 LNHDA and CDR2 SQIVND (reference sequence). Trimming removed 6 bases from V and 2 bases from J, with 14 bases in between. This CDR3 is built from 15 residues. DNA for the CDR3: TGTGCCAGTAGGCCCCTTTACAGGGGCAATCAGCCCCAGCATTTT. Encoded protein: CASRPLYRGNQPQHF.

The J gene is TRBJ1-5, the V gene TRBV27, with D uncertain. The CDR3 runs to 15 residues. V lost 2 bases and J lost 0, with 8 bases in between. The germline gives CDR1 MNHEY, CDR2 SMNVEV (reference sequence). CDR3 DNA sequence: TGTGCCAGCAGTTTAATGGACGGTAGCAATCAGCCCCAGCATTTT. As protein: CASSLMDGSNQPQHF.

This rearrangement joins TRBV2 to TRBJ2-6, with D perhaps being TRBD1 or TRBD2 (5 bases each). Trimming pared 6 bases from V and 0 bases from J, leaving 15 bases between. The length of the CDR3 is 17 residues. From germline, CDR1 is SNHLY and CDR2 FYNNEI. The CDR3 is CASRPPGSPSGANVLTF. The CDR3 bases are TGTGCCAGCAGACCGCCAGGGAGCCCCTCTGGGGCCAACGTCCTGACTTTC.

This clone was found a few times. This chain joins TRBV4-1 and TRBJ2-3; the D gene could be TRBD1 or TRBD2 (5 bases each). This CDR3 spans 16 amino acids. Germline values: CDR1 MGHRA, CDR2 YSYEKL. The V end lost 4 bases, the J end lost 8 bases, and 22 bases lay between the germline ends. The CDR3 DNA reads as TGCGCCAGCAGCCCCCTAGGGACCGACGCCGGCGGTACGCAGTATTTT. Amino acids: CASSPLGTDAGGTQYF.

The rearrangement uses TRBV5-4 and TRBJ2-1, with D unresolved. Per germline, CDR1 SGHNT and CDR2 YYREEE (reference sequence). V gave up 4 bases and J gave up 7 bases, with 24 bases separating them. The CDR3 totals 17 residues. CDR3 sequence reads: CASSPPQIAAGPNEQFF. The CDR3 DNA sequence: TGTGCCAGCAGCCCCCCCCAGATCGCGGCCGGGCCAAATGAGCAGTTCTTC.

The chain joins TRBV6-1 to TRBJ1-4; tentatively, D is TRBD1 (6 bases). The CDR3 covers 16 residues. The V gene's germline CDR1 is MNHNS and CDR2 SASEGT. V lost 1 base, J lost 8 bases, and 17 bases lay in between. The CDR3 is CASSEGPGQLREKLFF. CDR3 bases: TGTGCCAGCAGTGAAGGTCCCGGACAGCTCCGAGAAAAACTGTTTTTT.

This sequence joins TRBV9 and TRBJ2-7, with D possibly being TRBD1 (5 bases). V dropped 0 bases and J dropped 0 bases, with 10 bases sitting between them. Germline V lookup: CDR1 SGDLS, CDR2 YYNGEE. CDR3 length: 15 amino acids. The chain's CDR3 is CASSVGGRGSYEQYF. CDR3 sequence (DNA): TGTGCCAGCAGCGTAGGGGGTAGGGGCTCCTACGAGCAGTACTTC.

The chain couples TRBV18 to TRBJ2-7, with 8 bases aligning to TRBD2. CDR3 size: 15 residues. With 6 bases clipped from V and 5 bases from J, the junction kept 12 bases outside the gene matches. Germline values: CDR1 KGHSH, CDR2 LQKENI. CDR3 protein: CASSPRGRPNDEQYF. The CDR3, as DNA: TGTGCCAGCTCTCCCCGCGGGAGGCCAAACGACGAGCAGTACTTC.

J is TRBJ2-5 and V is TRBV5-1; 8 bases match TRBD1. The V and J ends lost 5 bases and 5 bases, in that order; junction bases with no gene match: 14. Germline CDR1 SGHRS, CDR2 YFSETQ. This CDR3 comprises 16 residues. Here the CDR3 reads CASRNSGGAVRETQYF. The CDR3 DNA follows: TGCGCCAGCAGGAACTCAGGGGGCGCCGTTCGGGAGACCCAGTACTTC.